The 30 T cell receptor beta chains given below trace back to one sample, sequenced in a study of type 1 and type 2 diabetes patients. PCR was run on genomic DNA. The TCR beta CDR3 region was amplified using 30 forward and 13 reverse primers. TCRdb reprocessed the multiplex PCR reads with MiXCR, giving one entry per CDR3 protein. This table has 250,000 or so distinct CDR3 sequences, roughly 50% appearing once. Sequencing was performed on peripheral blood mononuclear cells (PBMCs). Every receptor here comes from a man aged 18 to 29 with type 2 diabetes.

This clonotype showed up just a few times. The CDR3 is CASSIGGSLGSPLHF. In nucleotides, the CDR3 is TGTGCCAGTAGTATTGGCGGCAGTCTGGGTTCACCCCTCCACTTT. This chain uses TRBV19 with TRBJ1-6, with unresolved D. V shed 3 bases and J shed 9 bases, with 15 bases lying between them. The CDR3 has 15 amino acids. Germline CDR1 reads LNHDA; CDR2 reads SQIVND (reference sequence).

Details on this clonotype: It may be a read error: a sequence one base away is much more abundant. This chain links TRBV19 with TRBJ1-1; maybe TRBD1 (5 bases). CDR1 is LNHDA, CDR2 SQIVND, per germline (reference sequence). V was shortened by 7 bases and J by 1 base, with 16 bases between the two germline ends. The CDR3 loop spans 15 amino acids. The CDR3: CASTKGQGENTEAFF. Here the CDR3 DNA reads TGTGCCAGTACCAAAGGTCAAGGGGAGAACACTGAAGCTTTCTTT.

The genes are TRBV12-3 or TRBV12-4 and TRBJ1-6; TRBD1 matches at 9 bases. J gave up 10 bases and V 5 bases, and 12 bases lay outside the gene matches. This CDR3 comprises 16 residues. CDR3 sequence: CASSQPTGTGFSPLHF. The CDR3 DNA is TGTGCCAGCAGTCAACCTACCGGGACAGGGTTCTCACCCCTCCACTTT.

The CDR3 is CATVGLAGERSYEQYF. CDR3 in DNA: TGTGCCACCGTGGGACTAGCGGGGGAAAGGTCCTACGAGCAGTACTTC. The chain recombines TRBV28 with TRBJ2-7; TRBD2 aligns across 14 bases. Germline CDR1 reads MDHEN; CDR2 reads SYDVKM. The V gene end was trimmed by 10 bases and the J gene end by 1 base; junction bases not matched to a gene: 9. CDR3 size: 16 residues.

Remarks on this clonotype: This may be a read error: a much more frequent sequence differs by one nucleotide. The conserved phenylalanine or tryptophan normally closing the CDR3 is absent here, so this likely arose from a read error. The DNA of the CDR3 is TGTGCCATCAGCGAAGGGGGAGAGACCCAGTACCTC. Protein sequence: CAISEGGETQYL. The J gene is TRBJ2-5, the V gene TRBV6-5; D is possibly TRBD1 (6 bases). Germline loops: CDR1 MNHEY, CDR2 SVGAGI. Deletions cut 10 bases from V and 4 bases from J, with 13 bases between. This CDR3 comprises 12 residues.

This clonotype appeared many times. The chain links TRBV2 to TRBJ1-1; D gene unclear. The V end was cut by 6 bases, the J end by 2 bases, with 10 bases between. The CDR3 runs to 13 residues. The V gene's germline CDR1 is SNHLY and CDR2 FYNNEI. The CDR3 nucleotides read TGTGCCAGCAGCAACCTTACTAACACTGAAGCTTTCTTT. Translating it yields CASSNLTNTEAFF.

V gene TRBV30 combines with J gene TRBJ1-1; D perhaps matches TRBD1 (6 bases). Germline V gives CDR1 GTSNPN, CDR2 SVGIG (reference sequence). The CDR3 length is 12 residues. The V end lost 7 bases, the J end lost 2 bases, and 11 bases lay between the germline ends. For the CDR3, the DNA is TGTGCCTCAGGGGCGAGAAACACTGAAGCTTTCTTT. Translated: CASGARNTEAFF.

This chain joins TRBV9 and TRBJ2-5, with TRBD1 matching 11 bases. The trim removed 0 bases at V and 6 bases at J, leaving 4 bases unmatched. Germline CDR1 reads SGDLS; CDR2 reads YYNGEE. There are 15 residues in the CDR3. The CDR3 DNA follows: TGTGCCAGCAGCGTAGTTGGGACAGGGGGTCAGACCCAGTACTTC. It yields the protein CASSVVGTGGQTQYF. The entire variable domain, with the rest obtained from reference TRBV9 and TRBJ2-5, is as follows: DSGVTQTPKHLITATGQRVTLRCSPRSGDLSVYWYQQSLDQGLQFLIQYYNGEERAKGNILERFSAQQFPDLHSELNLSSLELGDSALYFCASSVVGTGGQTQYFGPGTRLLVL.

The chain combines TRBV7-2 with TRBJ2-7; tentatively, D is TRBD1 (6 bases). The germline V gene has CDR1 SGHTA and CDR2 FQGNSA. Trimming shortened V by 4 bases and J by 2 bases, and 12 bases separated the two germline ends. This CDR3 has 14 amino acids. The CDR3 protein is CASSSETGPYEQYF. In DNA form, the CDR3 reads TGTGCCAGCAGCTCCGAGACAGGCCCCTACGAGCAGTACTTC.

The table lists this clonotype with a few counts. This sequence joins TRBV20-1 and TRBJ2-7; unclear D gene. V dropped 4 bases and J dropped 5 bases, with 6 bases sitting between them. Per germline, CDR1 DFQATT and CDR2 SNEGSKA (reference sequence). This CDR3 is built from 10 residues. Here the CDR3 reads CSATGDEQYF. CDR3 in DNA: TGCAGTGCTACGGGCGACGAGCAGTACTTC.

The rearrangement uses TRBV4-1 and TRBJ1-1; D gene uncertain. The germline V gene has CDR1 MGHRA and CDR2 YSYEKL. This CDR3 is built from 14 residues. V lost 3 bases, J lost 6 bases, and 14 bases lay in between. Here the CDR3 DNA reads TGCGCCAGCAGCCAGGCGGGCGGTCCAGCTGAAGCTTTCTTT. It translates to CASSQAGGPAEAFF.

This clonotype was found a few times. The V and J genes are TRBV7-2 and TRBJ1-1; D uncertain. V lost 2 bases and J lost 2, with 9 bases in between. The length of the CDR3 is 14 residues. Germline V gene data show CDR1 as SGHTA and CDR2 as FQGNSA. CDR3: CASSLPGANTEAFF. The CDR3 DNA reads TGTGCCAGCAGCTTACCAGGTGCTAACACTGAAGCTTTCTTT. Full variable domain (rest looked up from reference TRBV7-2 and TRBJ1-1): GAGVSQSPSNKVTEKGKDVELRCDPISGHTALYWYRQSLGQGLEFLIYFQGNSAPDKSGLPSDRFSAERTGGSVSTLTIQRTQQEDSAVYLCASSLPGANTEAFFGQGTRLTVV.

This clonotype has only a few counts. The gene calls are TRBV5-1 and TRBJ2-1; 7 nucleotides match TRBD2. CDR3 size: 16 residues. V lost 0 bases, J lost 3 bases, and 6 bases stayed unmatched. Germline CDR1 SGHRS, CDR2 YFSETQ. DNA for the CDR3: TGCGCCAGCAGCTTGGCCCCAAGCGGGATCTACAATGAGCAGTTCTTC. It yields the protein CASSLAPSGIYNEQFF.

The genes are TRBV7-2 and TRBJ1-5; D possibly corresponds to TRBD1 (6 bases). From germline, CDR1 is SGHTA and CDR2 FQGNSA. This CDR3 region has 17 residues. Trimming took off 3 bases at V and 5 bases at J, with 20 bases between the two ends. The CDR3 region is CASSLGILSTGHQPQHF. The CDR3 DNA sequence: TGTGCCAGCAGCTTGGGAATCCTGTCGACAGGCCATCAGCCCCAGCATTTT.

Ten or more counts support this clonotype. The V and J genes are TRBV2 and TRBJ2-5, with 7 bases identical to TRBD2. The CDR3 is 17 residues long. The V segment lost 1 base and the J segment 5 bases; nucleotides outside the gene matches: 13. Germline CDR1 is SNHLY and CDR2 is FYNNEI. CDR3 residues: CASSEGLGGGGLETQYF. CDR3 coding DNA: TGTGCCAGCAGTGAAGGGCTAGGTGGGGGGGGTCTCGAGACCCAGTACTTC.

The chain couples TRBV10-2 to TRBJ1-2, with a possible D match to TRBD1 (5 bases). Trimming cost V 2 bases and J 2 bases, with 24 bases left between them. The CDR3 totals 19 residues. Germline V CDR1 and CDR2: WSHSY, SAAADI. The CDR3 loop is CASSESLAARGPSNYGYTF. The CDR3 bases are TGCGCCAGCAGTGAGAGCCTCGCCGCAAGGGGACCTTCGAACTATGGCTACACCTTC.

This chain links TRBV7-2 with TRBJ2-7, with 7 bases that match TRBD1. Germline loops: CDR1 SGHTA, CDR2 FQGNSA. This CDR3 is 15 amino acids long. V shed 2 bases, J shed 4 bases, and the junction held 8 bases outside the gene matches. The CDR3 DNA is TGTGCCAGCAGCTTACGGCCTCGGGACAGATACGAGCAGTACTTC. Encoded protein: CASSLRPRDRYEQYF.

The chain uses TRBV10-2 and TRBJ2-7; D is unclear. Germline V gene data show CDR1 as WSHSY and CDR2 as SAAADI. There are 16 residues in the CDR3. The V end was cut by 3 bases, the J end by 0 bases, with 15 bases between. The CDR3 DNA is TGCGCCAGCAGTGATCGCAGCCGTGGGATCTCCTACGAGCAGTACTTC. This gives the protein CASSDRSRGISYEQYF.

For the CDR3, the DNA is TGTGCCAGCAGACATAGAGGGGAGCTGTTTTTT. As protein: CASRHRGELFF. The chain employs TRBV4-2 and TRBJ2-2; D gene unclear. CDR3 size: 11 residues. V dropped 6 bases and J dropped 8 bases, with 7 bases sitting between them. From germline, CDR1 is LGHNA and CDR2 YNFKEQ.

This chain uses TRBV7-2 with TRBJ2-1; 9 bases are shared with TRBD1. Unmatched junction bases numbered 11, after V lost 6 bases and J lost 8 bases. The CDR3 spans 15 residues. Germline CDR1 reads SGHTA; CDR2 reads FQGNSA. CDR3 loop: CASSYTGGRSDEQFF. CDR3 bases: TGTGCCAGCAGTTATACAGGGGGCAGGAGCGATGAGCAGTTCTTC.

As DNA, the CDR3 is TGTGCCAGCAGTGAACAGGACCAAGAGACCCAGTACTTC. Amino acid sequence: CASSEQDQETQYF. V usage is TRBV12-3 or TRBV12-4 and J usage is TRBJ2-5; tentative D call: TRBD1 (5 bases). V dropped 5 bases and J dropped 0 bases, with 7 bases sitting between them. The CDR3 spans 13 residues.

Written as DNA, the CDR3 is TGTGCCAGCAGTATTACAGGGGGAGATAATTCACCCCTCCACTTT. The encoded protein is CASSITGGDNSPLHF. The rearrangement joins TRBV27 to TRBJ1-6, with 8 bases identical to TRBD1. The CDR3 extends over 15 amino acids. From germline, CDR1 is MNHEY and CDR2 SMNVEV (reference sequence). Losses at the gene ends were 5 bases for V and 5 bases for J; bases not matched to a gene: 5.

This chain joins TRBV19 and TRBJ2-7; 9 bases agree with TRBD1. Germline V gives CDR1 LNHDA, CDR2 SQIVND (reference sequence). This CDR3 has 14 amino acids. Trimming took 11 bases from V and 2 from J; bases not matched to a gene: 10. The CDR3 nucleotides read TGTGCCCGAAACCGGGACAGGGCTCCCTACGAGCAGTACTTC. Translating gives CARNRDRAPYEQYF.

The genes are TRBV7-2 and TRBJ2-2; 7 bases line up with TRBD2. The CDR3 is 16 residues long. The germline gives CDR1 SGHTA, CDR2 FQGNSA. V gave up 0 bases and J gave up 4 bases; unmatched junction bases: 5. CDR3 region: CASSLAGGYVTGELFF. In DNA form, the CDR3 reads TGTGCCAGCAGCTTAGCGGGGGGGTATGTCACCGGGGAGCTGTTTTTT.

This rearrangement joins TRBV2 to TRBJ2-7; D unresolved. The CDR3 length is 14 residues. The V and J ends lost 5 bases and 3 bases respectively, with 14 bases between them. From germline, CDR1 is SNHLY and CDR2 FYNNEI. CDR3 region: CASSTWGLGYEQYF. In DNA, the CDR3 is TGTGCCAGCAGTACTTGGGGATTGGGCTACGAGCAGTACTTC.

The chain carries TRBV6-1 and TRBJ2-3; 11 bases align to TRBD1. Trimming cost V 1 base and J 4 bases; bases outside gene matches: 1. Germline V gives CDR1 MNHNS, CDR2 SASEGT. The CDR3 contains 15 residues. The CDR3 region is CASSEGTGGADTQYF. CDR3 nucleotides: TGTGCCAGCAGTGAAGGGACAGGGGGCGCAGATACGCAGTATTTT.

As concerns this clonotype: Germline and junction disagree at one end, which may indicate a read error. The chain uses TRBV4-1 and TRBJ2-5; perhaps D is TRBD1 or TRBD2 (5 bases each). The CDR3 sequence is 16 residues long. Germline assignment: CDR1 MGHRA and CDR2 YSYEKL. The CDR3 DNA is TGTGCCAGCAGCCCGGACACTAGGGGCCCAGAAGAGACCCAGTACTTC. Amino acid sequence: CASSPDTRGPEETQYF.

This chain uses TRBV7-8 with TRBJ2-6; D gene unclear. Trimming shortened V by 4 bases and J by 2 bases, and 9 bases separated the two germline ends. CDR3 size: 15 residues. Germline CDR1 SGHVS, CDR2 FQNEAQ. In DNA form, the CDR3 reads TGTGCCAGCAGCTCGTTTCGAACTGGGGCCAACGTCCTGACTTTC. This gives the protein CASSSFRTGANVLTF.

This clonotype was counted a few times. The V call is TRBV25-1, the J call TRBJ1-6; D gene unclear. The germline gives CDR1 MGHDK, CDR2 SYGVNS. V was cut by 8 bases and J by 3 bases, with 8 bases left in between. This CDR3 has 13 residues. CDR3 region: CASLRGYNSPLHF. The CDR3 bases are TGTGCCAGCCTCCGGGGCTATAATTCACCCCTCCACTTT.

This clonotype was detected only once. Since a much larger clone is just one base distant, this may be a read error. The chain recombines TRBV2 with TRBJ1-2, with 7 bases identical to TRBD1. CDR3 size: 12 residues. Germline CDR1 and CDR2: SNHLY and FYNNEI. The CDR3 DNA is TGTGCCACACAGGGGAGGGACTATGGCGACACCTTC. Protein product: CATQGRDYGDTF.